Listed below are T cell receptor beta chains from one sample, sequenced in a study of cytotoxic CD8 clonotypes in ibrutinib-treated CLL. Sequencing used immunoSEQ multiplex PCR; TCRdb keeps in-frame clones, though not all of them. The data show hundreds of thousands of clones, 70% seen once. Sequencing used PBMCs, obtained after 24 months of ibrutinib treatment. The receptors shown here come from a human donor with chronic lymphocytic leukemia. The conserved cysteine and the conserved F or W are not part of the CDR3 here. The D gene is left open where the match is weak. Only part of the rows carry a size: once, few, many, or a class if the clone is expanded.

v_call	clone_size	d_call	cdr3_aa
TRBV27	-	-	ASSLIPGKDEQF
TRBV6-5	-	-	ASSYRDYSNQPQH
TRBV9	-	TRBD1	ASSDPRTGAEENTIY
TRBV9	-	-	ASSVDEPPQETQY
TRBV28	-	-	ASSFWGLVNIQY
TRBV6-5	-	-	ASSGPGGRTDTQY
TRBV7-8	once	TRBD2	ASGGAAYEQY
TRBV5-6	-	-	ASSLSRGINSNQPQH
TRBV29-1	-	-	SAAGGTYNEQF
TRBV11-2	-	TRBD2	ASSLGGTSGNLNNEQF
TRBV4-3	few	-	ASSLSYDGGQPQH
TRBV27	-	-	ASSFFSVRFNEQF
TRBV28	-	TRBD1	ASTLETGGSGNQPQH
TRBV28	-	TRBD1	VCGTGTYEQY
TRBV5-1	few	TRBD2	ASSLTMSGGVSGETQY
TRBV6-5	-	-	ASSYSRGGPFYEQY
TRBV2	-	TRBD2	ASGRSELAGVYEQY
TRBV19	-	TRBD1	ASSPGTGRPNIQY
TRBV7-2	-	-	ASSLGFGNTIY
TRBV7-9	-	-	ASSPHTGKPYNEQF
TRBV10-3	-	-	AISGRGGNQPQH
TRBV2	-	-	ASIGPGGYT
TRBV28	few	-	ASSLDSLNTEAF
TRBV28	-	TRBD1	ASSPGTGRNEKLF
TRBV29-1	-	TRBD1	SVPSGWDRGNYGYT
TRBV6-5	-	TRBD1	AALPMTGENTEAF
TRBV12-5	-	-	ASGPGDIRNTIY